Presented here are 16 T cell receptor beta chains from one specimen sequenced in a study of blood T cell repertoires in COVID-19. Libraries were prepared by immunoSEQ multiplex PCR; TCRdb keeps only in-frame clonotypes and omits some of them. The sample lists around 88,000 clones, over 75% occurring once. The sample comprised peripheral blood. These receptors were collected from a woman of 80 years or more with acute or convalescent COVID-19.

As to this clone: One end of the junction is discordant with germline, which a read error may explain. The rearrangement links TRBV12-3 or TRBV12-4 to TRBJ1-1, with D uncertain. There are 9 residues in the CDR3. CDR3 coding DNA: TGTGCCAGCAGTTGGCCTTTTACCTTT. Amino acid sequence: CASSWPFTF.

CDR3 DNA: TGTGCCAGCAGCGCGACAGCCTATGGCTACACCTTC. Translation gives CASSATAYGYTF. The chain links TRBV9 to TRBJ1-2; tentatively, D is TRBD1 (5 bases). The CDR3 totals 12 residues. From germline, CDR1 is SGDLS and CDR2 YYNGEE. V was cut by 3 bases and J by 4 bases, with 7 bases left in between.

The CDR3 protein is CSLAWGDTQYF. The DNA of the CDR3 is TGCAGTCTAGCGTGGGGAGATACGCAGTATTTT. The V gene is TRBV20-1, the J gene TRBJ2-3, with TRBD2 as a possible D gene (6 bases). Trimming removed 8 bases at V and 5 bases at J, with 11 bases between. Germline loops: CDR1 DFQATT, CDR2 SNEGSKA (reference sequence). This CDR3 spans 11 amino acids.

Concerning this clone itself: At one end the junction does not follow the germline gene, possibly because of a read error. This sequence joins TRBV27 and TRBJ2-1, with D perhaps TRBD2 (6 bases). CDR1 and CDR2 from the germline V gene are MNHEY and SMNVEV (reference sequence). The CDR3 is 13 amino acids. The CDR3 nucleotides are TGTGCCAGCAGCCCCCGGAGGGCTTTCCAGGAGCTCTTC. It translates to CASSPRRAFQELF.

The CDR3 DNA reads TGTGCCAGCAAACCGGGGCAGTATTTT. Protein sequence: CASKPGQYF. The gene calls are TRBV27 and TRBJ2-3; D call uncertain. Trimming shortened V by 7 bases and J by 11 bases, and 7 bases separated the two germline ends. The CDR3 extends over 9 amino acids. Germline lookup yields CDR1 MNHEY and CDR2 SMNVEV (reference sequence).

The chain carries TRBV29-1 and TRBJ2-1; the match to TRBD2 covers 9 bases. CDR1 SQVTM and CDR2 ANQGSEA come from the germline V gene. Losses at the gene ends were 6 bases for V and 0 bases for J; bases not matched to a gene: 3. The CDR3 spans 14 residues. CDR3 protein: CSVVSGSSYNEQFF. The CDR3 coding sequence is TGCAGCGTAGTTAGCGGGAGCTCCTACAATGAGCAGTTCTTC.

The rearrangement uses TRBV7-3 and TRBJ2-1, with 14 bases identical to TRBD2. V dropped 4 bases and J dropped 8; count of bases not matched to a gene: 7. Germline CDR1 is SGHTA and CDR2 is FQGTGA. This CDR3 is 16 amino acids long. CDR3 nucleotides: TGTGCCAGCAGCTCCCCCGGGACTAGCGGGAGTCATGAGCAGTTCTTC. It codes for CASSSPGTSGSHEQFF. Drawing the rest from reference TRBV7-3 and TRBJ2-1, the complete variable domain is GAGVSQTPSNKVTEKGKYVELRCDPISGHTALYWYRQSLGQGPEFLIYFQGTGAADDSGLPNDRFFAVRPEGSVSTLKIQRTERGDSAVYLCASSSPGTSGSHEQFFGPGTRLTVL.

The chain couples TRBV6-5 to TRBJ2-5; TRBD1 matches at 7 bases. Looked up from germline, CDR1 is MNHEY and CDR2 is SVGAGI. V was pared by 5 bases and J by 9 bases, with 9 bases of the junction left unmatched. CDR3 size: 13 residues. CDR3 coding DNA: TGTGCCAGCAGTCAGGCCGGACAGGACTCCCAGTACTTC. This gives the protein CASSQAGQDSQYF.

The genes are TRBV27 and TRBJ1-1, with D uncertain. The CDR3 is 17 amino acids. In germline, CDR1 is MNHEY, CDR2 SMNVEV (reference sequence). The ends were cut back, 1 base at V and 0 bases at J, with 15 bases in the middle. CDR3 nucleotide sequence: TGTGCCAGCAGTTTATTTTGGTCAGAAATAATGAACACTGAAGCTTTCTTT. This sequence encodes CASSLFWSEIMNTEAFF.

This rearrangement joins TRBV6-2 or TRBV6-3 to TRBJ1-5; no clear D gene. V lost 5 bases, J lost 0 bases, and 17 bases lay in between. The germline V gene encodes CDR1 MNHEY and CDR2 SVGEGT. The CDR3 consists of 17 residues. In DNA form, the CDR3 reads TGTGCCAGCAGTCACGGGTCCAAACCGTATAGCAATCAGCCCCAGCATTTT. Its translation is CASSHGSKPYSNQPQHF.

The genes are TRBV28 and TRBJ2-1; D is ambiguous. V lost 8 bases to trimming and J lost 7 bases, with 21 bases between them. The CDR3 is 15 amino acids. The germline V gene encodes CDR1 MDHEN and CDR2 SYDVKM. This CDR3 is CASSTSTETRNEQFF. CDR3 in DNA: TGTGCCAGCTCTACGTCGACGGAGACGAGGAATGAGCAGTTCTTC.

The J gene is TRBJ2-4, the V gene TRBV21-1; the table's TRBD1 call for D was not verified on the DNA. TRBV21-1 corresponds to a pseudogene. CDR3 length equals 19 residues. The CDR3 protein is CASSNHRDRGVPFQNIQYF. DNA of the CDR3: TGTGCCAGCAGCAACCACCGGGACAGGGGAGTGCCCTTTCAAAACATTCAGTACTTC.

The chain recombines TRBV19 with TRBJ1-1; D is uncertain. The V end lost 5 bases, the J end lost 2 bases, and 9 bases lay between the germline ends. There are 13 residues in the CDR3. Per the germline V gene, CDR1 is LNHDA and CDR2 is SQIVND (reference sequence). Here the CDR3 DNA reads TGTGCCAGTAGTCCGAGACAAAACACTGAAGCTTTCTTT. Translating it yields CASSPRQNTEAFF. Full variable domain (outside the CDR3, taken from reference TRBV19 and TRBJ1-1): DGGITQSPKYLFRKEGQNVTLSCEQNLNHDAMYWYRQDPGQGLRLIYYSQIVNDFQKGDIAEGYSVSREKKESFPLTVTSAQKNPTAFYLCASSPRQNTEAFFGQGTRLTVV.

This chain uses TRBV5-1 with TRBJ1-2; TRBD1 matches 7 bases. Germline loops: CDR1 SGHRS, CDR2 YFSETQ. The CDR3 sequence is 13 residues long. V lost 4 bases, J lost 3 bases, and 3 bases stayed unmatched. The CDR3 reads CASSTGEHYGYTF. The CDR3 DNA is TGCGCCAGCAGCACAGGGGAGCACTATGGCTACACCTTC.

The chain joins TRBV19 to TRBJ2-7; 9 bases fit TRBD2. Per germline, CDR1 LNHDA and CDR2 SQIVND (reference sequence). This CDR3 region has 16 residues. The trim removed 6 bases at V and 2 bases at J, leaving 11 bases unmatched. CDR3 in amino acids: CASSPVPSGVTYEQYF. The CDR3 DNA reads as TGTGCCAGTAGCCCCGTCCCTAGCGGGGTCACCTACGAGCAGTACTTC.

The chain carries TRBV28 and TRBJ2-1; D unresolved. The CDR3 contains 13 residues. The germline V and J ends were trimmed by 5 bases and 4 bases, with 9 bases remaining between them. CDR1 and CDR2 from the germline V gene are MDHEN and SYDVKM. CDR3 sequence reads: CASSPAVYNEQFF. In nucleotides, the CDR3 is TGTGCCAGCAGTCCGGCGGTGTACAATGAGCAGTTCTTC.